The 15 T cell receptor beta chains below all came from one sample that was sequenced in a study of blood T cells in healthy people across ages. Primers used in a second PCR of about 6 to 11 cycles were a sample-barcoded 5' primer and a J-beta primer mix. TCRdb processed the 5' RACE reads anew with MiXCR; each CDR3 protein has one entry. The data contain about 1.5 million distinct CDR3 sequences, 42% of them singletons. Sequencing was carried out using blood. The receptor set was obtained from a woman younger than 30 in good health.

In this sample, this clonotype turned up a few times. The chain employs TRBV10-3 and TRBJ1-4, with D tentatively TRBD1 (5 bases). Trimming removed 10 bases at V and 8 bases at J, with 17 bases between. The CDR3 has 13 amino acids. Germline V gene sequence: CDR1 ENHRY, CDR2 SYGVKD. The chain's CDR3 is CASSSGGEEKLFF. The CDR3 DNA sequence: TGTGCCAGCTCTTCGGGGGGAGAGGAAAAACTGTTTTTT.

The V gene is TRBV20-1, the J gene TRBJ1-2; 7 positions match TRBD1. The V gene's germline CDR1 is DFQATT and CDR2 SNEGSKA (reference sequence). V dropped 2 bases and J dropped 0; count of bases not matched to a gene: 6. The CDR3 has 15 amino acids. DNA for the CDR3: TGCAGTGCTAGATCTGGACAGGTAGCTAACTATGGCTACACCTTC. It specifies CSARSGQVANYGYTF.

There are a few counts of this clonotype. The J gene is TRBJ1-5, the V gene TRBV12-5, with 8 nucleotides matching TRBD1. The CDR3 sequence is 15 residues long. Trimming took 7 bases from V and 5 from J; bases not matched to a gene: 10. Germline loops: CDR1 LGHNT, CDR2 FRNRAP. Here the CDR3 reads CASVPGQGAYQPQHF. CDR3 nucleotides: TGTGCTAGTGTCCCGGGTCAGGGGGCCTATCAGCCCCAGCATTTT. Full variable domain (missing parts from reference TRBV12-5 and TRBJ1-5): DARVTQTPRHKVTEMGQEVTMRCQPILGHNTVFWYRQTMMQGLELLAYFRNRAPLDDSGMPKDRFSAEMPDATLATLKIQPSEPRDSAVYFCASVPGQGAYQPQHFGDGTRLSIL.

This clonotype occurred a few times. V usage is TRBV12-3 or TRBV12-4 and J usage is TRBJ2-5; 7 bases are a match to TRBD2. The end of the DNA aligns better with TRBJ2-7, so the J call may be wrong. The CDR3 totals 14 residues. CDR3 protein: CASRVGGEDYEQYF. DNA of the CDR3: TGTGCCAGCAGGGTTGGGGGGGAGGATTACGAGCAGTACTTC.

This clonotype was detected ten times or more. The chain couples TRBV4-1 to TRBJ2-5; D may be TRBD2 (6 bases). The V end lost 0 bases, the J end lost 0 bases, and 14 bases lay between the germline ends. CDR1 is MGHRA, CDR2 YSYEKL, per germline. The CDR3 consists of 17 residues. The CDR3 is CASSQDPQLAYQETQYF. As DNA, the CDR3 is TGCGCCAGCAGCCAAGACCCCCAACTAGCCTACCAAGAGACCCAGTACTTC.

The chain combines TRBV2 with TRBJ2-7; a weak D match, TRBD2 (5 bases). V lost 8 bases and J lost 6, with 11 bases in between. Germline CDR1 SNHLY, CDR2 FYNNEI. The length of the CDR3 is 11 residues. CDR3 residues: CASGWEFEQYF. The CDR3 DNA is TGTGCCAGCGGCTGGGAGTTCGAGCAGTACTTC.

J is TRBJ2-3 and V is TRBV20-1; D remains ambiguous. CDR1 and CDR2 (germline): DFQATT, SNEGSKA (reference sequence). This CDR3 comprises 12 residues. Trimming stripped 7 bases from V and 0 bases from J, with 8 bases between. DNA for the CDR3: TGCAGTGGTGGTTCTAGCACAGATACGCAGTATTTT. Its protein product is CSGGSSTDTQYF.

Only a few counts were recorded for this clonotype. This sequence joins TRBV20-1 and TRBJ2-1; D might be TRBD2 (6 bases). The V gene's germline CDR1 is DFQATT and CDR2 SNEGSKA (reference sequence). The CDR3 loop spans 13 amino acids. V was shortened by 5 bases and J by 5 bases, with 13 bases between the two germline ends. DNA for the CDR3: TGCAGTGCTGTTAGACTAGAAAACAATGAGCAGTTCTTC. This encodes CSAVRLENNEQFF.

The rearrangement links TRBV11-3 to TRBJ2-2; perhaps TRBD1 as D (6 bases). This CDR3 is built from 15 residues. Germline V gene data show CDR1 as SGHNT and CDR2 as YENEEA. Trimming cost V 0 bases and J 4 bases, with 9 bases left between them. The CDR3 here is CASSLEQGVTGELFF. CDR3 DNA sequence: TGTGCCAGCAGCTTAGAACAGGGTGTCACCGGGGAGCTGTTTTTT.

V gene TRBV10-3 combines with J gene TRBJ1-2, with 9 bases lining up with TRBD1. V trimming: 10 bases; J trimming: 0 bases; junction bases outside the gene matches: 6. From germline, CDR1 is ENHRY and CDR2 SYGVKD. The CDR3 extends over 14 amino acids. The CDR3 sequence is CASTGGRANYGYTF. The DNA of the CDR3 is TGTGCCAGTACAGGGGGCAGAGCTAACTATGGCTACACCTTC.

There are a few counts of this clonotype. The V gene is TRBV4-1, the J gene TRBJ1-5; 7 positions agree with TRBD1. CDR1 is MGHRA, CDR2 YSYEKL, per germline. The CDR3 runs to 19 residues. After removal of 0 bases from V and 5 bases from J, the junction contained 16 bases not matched to a gene. This chain's CDR3 is CASSQDRSTGDPEDQPQHF. CDR3 DNA: TGCGCCAGCAGCCAAGATCGTAGCACAGGGGACCCCGAGGATCAGCCCCAGCATTTT.

This clonotype was counted between two and nine times. This sequence joins TRBV20-1 and TRBJ2-1; 8 bases are shared with TRBD2. The J segment lost 6 bases and the V segment lost 6 bases, leaving 7 bases of the junction unmatched. CDR3 length equals 13 residues. Per germline, CDR1 DFQATT and CDR2 SNEGSKA (reference sequence). CDR3 region: CSASAGAGNEQFF. The CDR3 DNA is TGCAGTGCCTCAGCGGGAGCTGGCAATGAGCAGTTCTTC.

This clonotype was recorded a few times. The chain carries TRBV29-1 and TRBJ2-7; 7 bases agree with TRBD1. The V gene's germline CDR1 is SQVTM and CDR2 ANQGSEA. The CDR3 spans 13 residues. J lost 3 bases, V lost 6 bases, and 8 bases had no gene match. In DNA form, the CDR3 reads TGCAGCGTCCACTCTGACAGGGACTACGAGCAGTACTTC. This codes for CSVHSDRDYEQYF.

V gene TRBV18 combines with J gene TRBJ2-3, with D unclear. V was cut by 2 bases and J by 3 bases, with 6 bases left in between. Germline CDR1 KGHSH, CDR2 LQKENI. The CDR3 is 13 amino acids. The CDR3 region is CASSPYTTDTQYF. DNA of the CDR3: TGTGCCAGCTCACCATATACTACAGATACGCAGTATTTT.

The chain has TRBV20-1 and TRBJ2-7; D unclear. The CDR3 runs to 11 residues. Germline V gives CDR1 DFQATT, CDR2 SNEGSKA (reference sequence). The germline V and J ends were trimmed by 0 bases and 3 bases, with 3 bases remaining between them. CDR3 DNA sequence: TGCAGTGCTAGAGAGAACTACGAGCAGTACTTC. This sequence encodes CSARENYEQYF.